This TCR beta chain was sequenced during a study of blood T cell repertoires in COVID-19 (dated by TCRdb to 2018 to 2020). Looking at the study overall: Collaborator samples came from the United States, Italy and Spain and covered acute and convalescent phases of COVID-19. Deeply sampled blood TCRbeta repertoires from subjects exposed to, actively infected with, or recovered from COVID-19 were included in the dataset. The repertoires were released in a freely available public database meant as a resource for research on the immune response to SARS-CoV-2. HLA class I and class II types, where available, came from metadata supplied by the sample provider rather than from assay-based typing. Samples were obtained from the ongoing ImmuneRACE study (first 160 participants) and from about 1,300 subjects provided by 6 global collaborators. Sample metadata almost always included a de-identified subject ID, COVID-19 status, age in years and sex. The material from the prospective study consisted of cDNA or gDNA derived from T cells, B-cell-depleted T cells, or PBMCs.

The CDR3 measures 14 amino acids from cysteine to phenylalanine. Only the CDR3 DNA stays, 42 bases, in frame from base 1. CDR1 MNHNS and CDR2 SASEGT were looked up in the germline V gene. V sheds 2 bases and J sheds 2 bases, leaving 10 bases between their ends. The full study reports these points: Clinical and demographic metadata were provided uncurated, with the amount varying by source and participant.

Whole blood was collected in K2EDTA tubes by collaborating institutions according to the institutions' own protocols. For TCRbeta analysis, collaborators shipped samples as frozen whole blood, isolated PBMCs, or DNA extracted from either of those sample types. TCRbeta CDR3 regions were amplified from genomic DNA using the immunoSEQ Assay, a bias-controlled multiplex PCR. The study's processing was this. Nucleated cell counts per sample were estimated from amplification of reference gene primers within the assay. To quantify the absolute abundance of each unique TCRbeta CDR3 rearrangement, sequence reads were collapsed and filtered. Productive Simpson clonality was computed per sample as the square root of Simpson's diversity index over productive rearrangements. TCRdb holds this immuneACCESS table with in-frame rearrangements only. Some clones are missing; in checked studies, unresolved V genes explain under half, and the rest has no known cause. V and J calls and clone size are those listed in that table; D and trimming were worked out from the DNA. This sample comprises roughly 74,000 clones, roughly 81% of them detected only once. The top ten clonotypes cover over 35% of the sample.

As concerns this clone: Its binding antigen is unknown. No base quality values were provided; no much bigger clone lies one nucleotide off.

This clonotype originated in a man between 65 and 80 years old with acute or convalescent COVID-19. Specimen: peripheral blood. The rearrangement joined TRBV6-1 to TRBJ2-7, and possibly TRBD2, on 5 matching bases. The DNA sequence is given as TGTGCCAGCAGTGAAAGCGGCAGGCCCTACGAGCAGTACTTC. It codes for CASSESGRPYEQYF.